The rows below give T cell receptor beta chains drawn from one sample of a study of breast tumors, draining lymph nodes, adjacent tissues. TCRdb re-called the multiplex PCR reads through MiXCR, storing one row per CDR3 protein. The sample has approximately 150,000 distinct CDR3 sequences, around 33% seen once. The sequencing sample was made of axillary lymph node tissue. The receptors stem from a female donor with breast cancer. Some clones in this sample may be carry-over from other donors' samples. The CDR3 runs from the conserved cysteine through the conserved F or W. D genes are given only for firm matches. Not all rows give a size; the values are once, few, many and, for expanded clones, a class.

abundance	d_gene	j_gene	v_gene	CDR3nt	CDR3aa
many	.	TRBJ2-1	TRBV10-1	TGCGCCAGCAGTGAAACAGGGAGGGATGAGCAGTTCTTC	CASSETGRDEQFF
many	.	TRBJ2-2	TRBV7-4	TGTGCCAGCAGCTTATGGGTACAGGAGCGCACCGGGGAGCTGTTTTTT	CASSLWVQERTGELFF
many	.	TRBJ2-5	TRBV12-3/TRBV12-4	TGTGCCAGCAGTTATGGACCAACTCAGACCCAGTACTTC	CASSYGPTQTQYF
many	.	TRBJ2-7	TRBV24-1	TGTGCCACCTCGTACGCTGGGTCCGACGAGCAGTACTTC	CATSYAGSDEQYF
few	TRBD2	TRBJ2-7	TRBV28	TGTGCCAGCAGACTAGCGGGAGACACCTACGAGCAGTACTTC	CASRLAGDTYEQYF
many	.	TRBJ2-2	TRBV19	TGTGCCAGTAGTATCAGGGGTACCGGGGAGCTGTTTTTT	CASSIRGTGELFF
.	.	TRBJ2-2	TRBV6-6	TGTGCCATCAGGGGACAACGGAACACCGGGGAGCTGTTTTTT	CAIRGQRNTGELFF
.	.	TRBJ2-5	TRBV15	TGTGCCACCAGCGGACTCGTGGGGAACCAAGAGACCCAGTACTTC	CATSGLVGNQETQYF
many	.	TRBJ1-3	TRBV20-1	TGCAGTGCGCCTTTACAGGTTTGGACTGGAAACACCATATATTTT	CSAPLQVWTGNTIYF
.	TRBD2	TRBJ2-4	TRBV12-3/TRBV12-4	TGTGCCAGCAGCCGGACTAGCGGGGGGGAAAACATTCAGTACTTC	CASSRTSGGENIQYF
many	TRBD1	TRBJ1-6	TRBV5-1	TGCGCCAGCAGCTTGGCCGCGGGACAGGGGAGCTCACCCCTCCACTTT	CASSLAAGQGSSPLHF
.	.	TRBJ1-5	TRBV28	TGTGCCAGCAGTTCCGATTGGAGAGGCAATCAGCCCCAGCATTTT	CASSSDWRGNQPQHF
once	.	TRBJ2-1	TRBV28	TGTGCCAGCAAGGGGAGCTCCTACAATGAGCAGTCCTTC	CASKGSSYNEQSF
many	.	TRBJ2-3	TRBV3-1	TGTGCCAGCAGCCAAGCTATAGGGCAGACGCAGTATTTT	CASSQAIGQTQYF
many	.	TRBJ2-1	TRBV12-3/TRBV12-4	TGTGCCAGCAGTGATTGGAGGGGGGCCGTGGAGCAGTTCTTC	CASSDWRGAVEQFF
many	.	TRBJ1-2	TRBV6-5	TGTGCCAGCAGACTACAGGGATTTGGCTACACCTTC	CASRLQGFGYTF
.	TRBD1	TRBJ1-2	TRBV7-2	TGTGCCAGCACCCAGGACAGGGGAGCTAACTATGGCTACACCTTC	CASTQDRGANYGYTF
.	TRBD1	TRBJ1-1	TRBV18	TGTGCCAGCTCACAAAGACAGGGCCAAGATGAAGCTTTCTTT	CASSQRQGQDEAFF
many	.	TRBJ1-6	TRBV18	TGTGCCAGCTCACCACCTAGGGACGTCCCCTCGGCCCTCCACTTT	CASSPPRDVPSALHF
many	TRBD2	TRBJ2-3	TRBV6-1	TGTGCCAGCAGTGAGACGGGGGGAGATACGCAGTATTTT	CASSETGGDTQYF
many	.	TRBJ1-2	TRBV7-9	TGTGCCAGCAGCGAGGGCCGGGGGCGTTGGTATGGCTACACCTTC	CASSEGRGRWYGYTF
few	.	TRBJ1-1	TRBV9	TGTGCCAGCAGCGCCGGCGGCGGACGGAACACTGAAGCTTTCTTT	CASSAGGGRNTEAFF
many	.	TRBJ2-5	TRBV30	TGTGCCTGGAGTCGACGGGGGGAGACCCAGTACTTC	CAWSRRGETQYF
many	TRBD2	TRBJ2-1	TRBV15	TGTGCCACCAGCAGAGCTGCAGCGGGGAAGCAGTTCTTC	CATSRAAAGKQFF
many	.	TRBJ2-7	TRBV4-1	TGCGCCAGCAGCCAAGTAGGGGGAGGGGGTCCCGAGCAGTACTTC	CASSQVGGGGPEQYF
.	.	TRBJ1-2	TRBV7-2	TGTGCCAGCAGCTCTCAGCGGGGCTGGGGCTACACCTTC	CASSSQRGWGYTF
once	.	TRBJ2-5	TRBV6-6	TGTGCCAGCAGTGTAGGGGTATGGACCCAGTACTTC	CASSVGVWTQYF
many	.	TRBJ2-7	TRBV5-6	TGTGCCAGCAGCTGGGGCCTGAAAGGGCGCTACGAGCAGTACTTC	CASSWGLKGRYEQYF
many	TRBD1	TRBJ1-4	TRBV19	TGTGCCAGTAGTATGGACAGGGATGAAAAACTGTTTTTT	CASSMDRDEKLFF
many	.	TRBJ1-5	TRBV6-5	TGTGCCAGCAGTTATCCCCTGGGGGGTAATCAGCCCCAGCATTTT	CASSYPLGGNQPQHF
.	TRBD2	TRBJ2-2	TRBV27	TGTGGCAGCAGTTTATCGGGGCGGGAGTGGGGCCTCGGGGAGCTGTTTTTT	CGSSLSGREWGLGELFF
many	.	TRBJ2-3	TRBV4-2	TGTGCCAGCAGCCAAGATGGGGGAACAGATACGCAGTATTTT	CASSQDGGTDTQYF
many	.	TRBJ2-1	TRBV12-3/TRBV12-4	TGTGCCAGCAGCCCCTGGGGTGGGAATGAGCAGTTCTTC	CASSPWGGNEQFF
many	.	TRBJ1-2	TRBV3-1	TGTGCCAGCAGCCATCCTGAGGGGATGTGGGGCTACACCTTC	CASSHPEGMWGYTF
.	.	TRBJ2-3	TRBV20-1	TGCAGTGCTAGTCCTGGGACGAACACCATATATACGCAGTATTTT	CSASPGTNTIYTQYF
many	.	TRBJ1-5	TRBV7-8	TGTGCCAGCAGCTTAAGGCCGGTTCAGCCCCAGCATTTT	CASSLRPVQPQHF
.	TRBD1	TRBJ2-2	TRBV20-1	TGCAGTGCTAGACCGGACAGGGGCCCCACCGGGGAGCTGTTTTTT	CSARPDRGPTGELFF
.	.	TRBJ1-5	TRBV4-3	TGCGCCAGCAGCCAATTCCCTCGGGTCCAAGAGACCCAGCATTTT	CASSQFPRVQETQHF
many	.	TRBJ2-7	TRBV20-1	TGCAGTGCAAAAGGAACCTACGAGCAGTACTTC	CSAKGTYEQYF
.	.	TRBJ2-1	TRBV2	TGTGCCAGCGGCAGGGAGTATGAGCAGTTCTTC	CASGREYEQFF
.	.	TRBJ2-5	TRBV6-5	TGTGCCAGCAGTTACTCGGGGGGCGATCAGCCCCAGTACTTC	CASSYSGGDQPQYF
many	.	TRBJ1-6	TRBV6-5	TGTGCCAGCAGCTACAGGAGCCTGGATTCACCCCTCCACTTT	CASSYRSLDSPLHF
many	.	TRBJ2-7	TRBV6-1	TGTGCCAGCAGACGGACAGCTCCCTACGAGCAGTACTTC	CASRRTAPYEQYF
many	.	TRBJ1-2	TRBV9	TGTGCCAGCAGCGGGGACGGCGGGGTCTATGGCTACACCTTC	CASSGDGGVYGYTF
many	.	TRBJ2-2	TRBV30	TGTGCCTGGAGTGTACTGAACACCGGGGAGCTGTTTTTT	CAWSVLNTGELFF
.	.	TRBJ2-7	TRBV20-1	TGCAGTGCTAGAGATGTGAGGGACCCCTCCGAGCAGTACTTC	CSARDVRDPSEQYF
.	.	TRBJ2-5	TRBV15	TGTGCCACCAGCAGCGGACGGGGAGCTCAGTACTTC	CATSSGRGAQYF
.	.	TRBJ2-2	TRBV4-3	TGCGCCAGCAACCCCCCCGACAGGCCCACCGGGGAGCTGTTTTTT	CASNPPDRPTGELFF
many	TRBD2	TRBJ2-1	TRBV5-1	TGCGCCAGCAGCCCCTCAGAAGCGGGAATCGGGTACAATGAGCAGTTCTTC	CASSPSEAGIGYNEQFF
.	.	TRBJ2-2	TRBV9	TGTGCCAGCAACAAAGGTTGGGGTATCGGGGAGCTGTTTTTT	CASNKGWGIGELFF
.	.	TRBJ1-5	TRBV7-3	TGTGCCAGCAGGTTACCCCCCGAGAATAGCAATCAGCCCCACCATTTT	CASRLPPENSNQPHHF
many	TRBD1	TRBJ2-3	TRBV5-1	TGCGCCAGCAGCTTGTTCGGGACAGCCACAGATACGCAGTATTTT	CASSLFGTATDTQYF
many	TRBD2	TRBJ2-3	TRBV12-3/TRBV12-4	TGTGCCAGCCGCTTTGGACTAGCGAGGCACCCAGATACGCAGTATTTT	CASRFGLARHPDTQYF
.	TRBD1	TRBJ1-2	TRBV3-1	TGCGCCAGCAGCCAAACAGGGACAGCTAACTATGGCCACACCTTC	CASSQTGTANYGHTF
.	.	TRBJ2-4	TRBV5-4	TGTGCCAGCAGCTCCTACGACAGGCCCAAAATGAAAAACATTCAGTACTTC	CASSSYDRPKMKNIQYF